This TCR beta chain appears in the sequencing data of a study of blood T cell repertoires in COVID-19. Study at large: Samples of COVID-19 (acute and convalescent) were obtained from the United States, Italy and Spain.

In the authors' methods: The authors estimated nucleated cell counts from reference gene primer amplification. TCRdb's copy holds only in-frame clones and misses some; the assay was immunoSEQ multiplex PCR. D and trimming come from the DNA, and the V and J calls and clone size come from that table. The table records more than 120,000 clones, around nine tenths of them present only once. With V trimmed by 6 bases and J by 2 bases, 18 bases remained unmatched. Germline CDR1 is SGDLS and CDR2 is YYNGEE. The CDR3 is made up of 20 amino acids. The receptor was isolated from a woman between 45 and 65 years old with active or convalescent COVID-19. The rearrangement uses TRBV9 and TRBJ2-5, with 14 bases lining up with TRBD2. Specimen: peripheral blood. CDR3 sequence (DNA): TGTGCCAGCACCGGACAAATTGGGACTAGCGGGGGCGAATGGCAAGAGACCCAGTACTTC. Translating gives CASTGQIGTSGGEWQETQYF.